Given below is one T cell receptor (beta chain) in context. The data stem from a study of technical replicates of blood from several donors. The CDR3 spans 10 residues. The ends were cut back, 10 bases at V and 3 bases at J, with 6 bases in the middle. Looked up from germline, CDR1 is MNHNY and CDR2 is SVGAGI (reference sequence). Profiled with immunoSEQ multiplex PCR; TCRdb holds only in-frame clones, not every one. This table has 100,000 or so clones, approximately 95% appearing once. The sequenced sample consisted of T cells isolated from PBMCs. The chain uses TRBV6-6 and TRBJ1-1; D is unresolved. This clonotype was obtained from a human donor in good health. This CDR3 is CATRDTEAFF. The CDR3 nucleotides read TGTGCCACCCGGGACACTGAAGCTTTCTTT.